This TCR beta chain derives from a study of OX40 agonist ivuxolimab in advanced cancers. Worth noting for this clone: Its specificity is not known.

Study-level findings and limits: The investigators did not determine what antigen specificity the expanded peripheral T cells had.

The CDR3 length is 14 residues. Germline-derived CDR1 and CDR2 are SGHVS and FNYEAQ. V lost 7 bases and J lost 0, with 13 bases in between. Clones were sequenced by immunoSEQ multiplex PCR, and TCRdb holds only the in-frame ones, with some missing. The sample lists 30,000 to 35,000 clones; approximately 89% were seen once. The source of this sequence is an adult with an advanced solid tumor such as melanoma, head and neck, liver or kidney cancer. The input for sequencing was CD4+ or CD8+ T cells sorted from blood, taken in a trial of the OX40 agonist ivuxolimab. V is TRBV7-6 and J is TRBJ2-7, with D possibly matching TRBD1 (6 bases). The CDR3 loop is CASMGADSSYEQYF. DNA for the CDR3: TGTGCCAGCATGGGGGCCGACAGCTCCTACGAGCAGTACTTC.